This T cell receptor (beta chain) was captured by sequencing in a study of blood T cell repertoires in COVID-19 (dated by TCRdb to the early 2020s). Notes on the research overall: For ImmuneRACE Cohort 3, a participant was defined as recovered based on two consecutive negative NP/OP PCR tests, clearance by a healthcare professional, or resolution of symptoms. Sample metadata almost always included a de-identified subject ID, COVID-19 status, age in years and sex. Where HLA class I and class II types were available, the types were taken from metadata supplied by the sample provider, not from assay-based typing. The prospective study material was composed of cDNA or gDNA derived from T cells, B-cell-depleted T cells, or PBMCs. The repertoires were released in a freely available public database meant as a resource for research on the immune response to SARS-CoV-2. Samples came from the ongoing ImmuneRACE study (first 160 participants) plus 1,254 subjects from 6 global collaborators. Deeply sampled blood TCRbeta repertoires from subjects exposed to, actively infected with, or recovered from COVID-19 were included in the dataset. Collaborator samples came from the United States, Italy and Spain and covered acute and convalescent phases of COVID-19. Overall study outcomes, separate from this receptor: The amount of clinical and demographic metadata varied by source and participant and was provided uncurated.

Relative to germline, V is 0 bases shorter and J is 1 base shorter, with 5 bases between their ends. CDR1 is given as MRHNA and CDR2 as SNTAGT, both from the germline V gene. The CDR3 holds 14 amino acids from the cysteine to the phenylalanine. Solely the CDR3 DNA is kept, with 42 bases framed from the first base. In the prospective study, participants were about 18 to 100 years old, resided in 24 geographic areas of the United States, and were enrolled through a virtual design. To assign participants to cohorts, the prospective study relied on clinical history that participants themselves reported in a screening survey and a study questionnaire. Each participant in the prospective study had whole blood, serum and a nasopharyngeal or oropharyngeal swab collected by mobile phlebotomists. Additional blood draws and questionnaires over an approximately two-month period could optionally be provided by prospective study participants. Before DNA extraction, blood samples from the prospective study were shipped at room temperature or frozen.

To note about this clone: This clone's antigen is unknown. Base quality data are lacking; no much larger clone is found one base away.

TCRbeta CDR3 regions were amplified from genomic DNA by means of the immunoSEQ Assay, a bias-controlled multiplex PCR. Per the original workflow: Nucleated cell counts per sample were estimated from amplification of reference gene primers within the assay. To quantify the absolute abundance of each unique TCRbeta CDR3 rearrangement, sequence reads were collapsed and filtered. For each sample, productive Simpson clonality was calculated by taking the square root of Simpson's diversity index across productive rearrangements. The source is immuneACCESS, and TCRdb retained only in-frame sequences with V and J called. Part of the clones is not carried over; for the studies checked, unresolved V genes explain less than half of this, and the remainder is unexplained. V and J calls and clone size are copied from that table; D and trimming were computed from the DNA. The sample table shows a few hundred thousand clones, and about 87% are seen once. The ten largest make up 1.5% to 2.5% of the sample.

The sequence was obtained from a man between 40 and 49 years old in a cohort exposed to, infected with or recovered from COVID-19 (not recorded which). The rearrangement combines TRBV6-4 with TRBJ2-3; no confident D gene assignment can be made. The sample taken for sequencing was PBMCs or T cells enriched from blood (not recorded which). The nucleotide sequence reads as follows: TGTGCCAGCAGTGACTCGTCTCGCACAGATACGCAGTATTTT. This is translated as CASSDSSRTDTQYF.